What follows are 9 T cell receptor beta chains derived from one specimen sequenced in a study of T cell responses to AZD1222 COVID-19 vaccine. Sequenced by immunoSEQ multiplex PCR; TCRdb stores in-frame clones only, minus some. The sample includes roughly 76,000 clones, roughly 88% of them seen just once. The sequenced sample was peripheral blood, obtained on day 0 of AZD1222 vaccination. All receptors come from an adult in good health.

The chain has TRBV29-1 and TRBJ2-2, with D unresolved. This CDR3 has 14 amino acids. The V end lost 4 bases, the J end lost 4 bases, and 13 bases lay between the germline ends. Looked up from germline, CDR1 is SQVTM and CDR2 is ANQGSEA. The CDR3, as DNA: TGCAGCGTTGGAGGTCGTCGAGGCACCGGGGAGCTGTTTTTT. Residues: CSVGGRRGTGELFF.

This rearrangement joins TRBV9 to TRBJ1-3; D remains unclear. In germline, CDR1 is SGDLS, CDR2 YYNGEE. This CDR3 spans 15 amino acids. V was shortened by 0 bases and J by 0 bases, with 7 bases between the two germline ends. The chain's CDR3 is CASSVAGLSGNTIYF. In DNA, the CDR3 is TGTGCCAGCAGCGTAGCGGGCCTCTCTGGAAACACCATATATTTT.

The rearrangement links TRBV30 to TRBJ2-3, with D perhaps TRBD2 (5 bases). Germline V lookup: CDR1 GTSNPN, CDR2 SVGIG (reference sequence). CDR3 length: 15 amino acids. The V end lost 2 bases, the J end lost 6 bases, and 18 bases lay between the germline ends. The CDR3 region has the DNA TGTGCCTGGAGTTCTCAGGTAGCGTTTGGGGATACGCAGTATTTT. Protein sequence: CAWSSQVAFGDTQYF.

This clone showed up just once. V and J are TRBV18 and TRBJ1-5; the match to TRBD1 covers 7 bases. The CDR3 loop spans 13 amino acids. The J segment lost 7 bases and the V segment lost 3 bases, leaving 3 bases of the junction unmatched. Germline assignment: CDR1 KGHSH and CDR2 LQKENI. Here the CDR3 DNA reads TGTGCCAGCTCACCTGACAGGGAACAGCCCCAGCATTTT. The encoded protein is CASSPDREQPQHF.

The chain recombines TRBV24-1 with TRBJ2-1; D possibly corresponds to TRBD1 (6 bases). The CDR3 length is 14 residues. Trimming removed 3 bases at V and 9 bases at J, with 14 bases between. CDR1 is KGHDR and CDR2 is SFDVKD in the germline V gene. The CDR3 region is CATSDRQARSEQFF. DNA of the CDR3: TGTGCCACCAGTGATCGACAGGCCCGGAGTGAGCAGTTCTTC.

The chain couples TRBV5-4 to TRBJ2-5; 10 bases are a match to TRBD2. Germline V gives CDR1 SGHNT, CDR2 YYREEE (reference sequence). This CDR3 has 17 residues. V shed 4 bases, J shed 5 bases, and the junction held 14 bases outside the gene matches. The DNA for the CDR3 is TGTGCCAGCAGCAGGGGGCTAGCGGGAGCTACAGGGGAGACCCAGTACTTC. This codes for CASSRGLAGATGETQYF. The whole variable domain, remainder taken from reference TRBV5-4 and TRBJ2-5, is ETGVTQSPTHLIKTRGQQVTLRCSSQSGHNTVSWYQQALGQGPQFIFQYYREEENGRGNFPPRFSGLQFPNYSSELNVNALELDDSALYLCASSRGLAGATGETQYFGPGTRLLVL.

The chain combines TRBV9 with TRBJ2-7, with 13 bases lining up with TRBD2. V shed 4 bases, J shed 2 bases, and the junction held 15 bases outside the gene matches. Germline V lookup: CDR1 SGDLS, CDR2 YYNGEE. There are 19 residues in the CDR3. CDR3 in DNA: TGTGCCAGCAGCCCTTGGACTAGCGGGAGCACCCTTCGCCCCTACGAGCAGTACTTC. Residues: CASSPWTSGSTLRPYEQYF.

DNA of the CDR3: TGTGCCAGCAGCCAAGAAAGGGGCGGCTACACCTTC. Translating it yields CASSQERGGYTF. The chain carries TRBV3-1 (or the pseudogene TRBV3-2) and TRBJ1-2, with D possibly being TRBD1 (5 bases). CDR3 length equals 12 residues. Trimming left V 0 bases short and J 8 bases short, with 7 bases between. The V gene's germline CDR1 is LGHDT and CDR2 YNNKEL (reference sequence).

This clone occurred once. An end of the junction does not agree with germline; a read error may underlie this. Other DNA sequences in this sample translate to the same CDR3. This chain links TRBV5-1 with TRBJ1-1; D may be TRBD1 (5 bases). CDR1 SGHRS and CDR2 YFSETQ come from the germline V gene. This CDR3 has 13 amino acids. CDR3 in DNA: TGCGCCAGCAGCGTTGGGGGGAACACTGAGGCTTTCTTT. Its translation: CASSVGGNTEAFF.